This T cell receptor beta chain was documented in a study of cytomegalovirus exposure and HLA in healthy donors (dated by TCRdb to the late 2010s). In the study overall: An earlier analysis of approximately 590 of the donors reported about 250 Gb of sequence data and 117 million unique TCR beta sequences from 150 million to 200 million T cells. Roughly 300 gigabases of sequencing data and tens of millions of unique TCR sequences were included in an early release covering 550 to 650 HLA-typed donors. Of the roughly 400 genotyped donors, 65% to 90% fell in the genetic ancestry cluster associated with self-reported Caucasian donors. The aim of the study was to test whether cataloging public T cell receptors could identify signatures of past pathogen exposure. Using immunosequencing, the study profiled T cell repertoires from 666 subjects and related those repertoires to cytomegalovirus serostatus. A separate validation cohort of roughly 110 different subjects was used in addition to the roughly 700-subject first cohort. To predict cytomegalovirus infection status, the study combined high-throughput TCR immunosequencing, statistical association of individual TCRs with disease status, and machine learning. In a later analysis, previously published TCR beta repertoires from several hundred donors were re-analyzed and high-resolution HLA genotyping was added so that TCR occurrence patterns could be studied. The later analysis used no new phenotypic data to find candidate immune exposures, relying instead on TCR beta sequences and their occurrence across donors. An earlier analysis of nearly 600 of the donors applied high-throughput TCR beta sequencing to assess whether each TCR beta V gene segment acted as functional or pseudogenic. Donor age, sex, ethnicity and CMV serostatus were collected together with the repertoire data. A later genetic analysis took genome-wide SNP genotypes for about 65% of the 666 donors and used that subset as a discovery cohort. All discovery cohort repertoires had been generated using a single sequencing platform. HLA typing covered class I and class II loci at four-digit resolution. Typing coverage differed by locus: A, B, C, DRB1 and DQB1 were typed in roughly 620-630 donors, DQA1 in roughly 510, DPA1 in nearly 610, and DPB1 in approximately 450. Because of strong linkage in the cohort, roughly 5 DR-DQ haplotypes were treated as single units for association and clustering. Among some 410 genotyped donors of the cohort, an average of approximately 230,000 unique TCR beta nucleotide sequences were sequenced per donor, roughly 18% of them non-productive.

The study at large found these results: Because some donors lacked HLA typing at each locus, the association tests relied only on the typed subset. The only immune exposure information available for the cohort was CMV serostatus. A later analysis found that TCR association rates varied across HLA loci, with DRB1 alleles showing the most associated TCRs and HLA-C alleles the fewest. A later analysis reported that several top co-occurrence clusters appeared linked to parvovirus B19, influenza, CMV and Epstein-Barr virus. A few of the identified cytomegalovirus-associated TCR beta chains were confirmed in vitro to be specific for cytomegalovirus antigens. Because counts were too low, some 17 rarely observed V segments, including chromosome 9 orphons, were excluded from the earlier analysis of roughly 580 of the donors. When HLA alleles, especially DR and DQ, strongly co-occurred, attributing TCR associations to individual alleles was difficult. In a later analysis, most CMV-associated TCR beta chains were found to appear HLA-restricted, with HLA associations seemingly driven largely by CMV exposure. Compared with equally common non-associated chains, HLA-associated TCR beta chains in a later analysis were more clonally expanded and had lower generation probabilities. Presence/absence analyses assumed roughly uniform sequencing depth across donors, an assumption that may not hold. In a later analysis, some 17,000 TCR beta sequences were associated with specific HLA alleles at a false discovery rate of 0.05. Broadly in line with IMGT annotations, most TCR beta V segments showed up in productive rearrangements about 90% or about 30% of the time in an earlier analysis of around 600 of the donors. The 87-base-pair reads could not distinguish some IMGT-functional V segments, including TRBV6-2 and TRBV6-3, so those segments were excluded. In this cohort, only TCR beta chains were sequenced, and detectable features were limited by the absence of alpha or paired-chain data. In a later genetic analysis, a missense DCLRE1C variant was associated with V-gene and J-gene trimming of TCR beta chains, and the association was replicated in an independent cohort. According to the authors, the approach could potentially be generalized to other disease states and immunological phenotypes. The study gave a list of some 150 TCR beta chains associated with cytomegalovirus. A later genetic analysis reported fewer N-insertions in productive TCRs among donors in an Asian-associated ancestry cluster than the approximately 670-donor mean. Linkage disequilibrium might explain the correlated functional status among segregating V segments, but an unknown experimental factor could not be excluded. A further reported finding was that TCR beta sequences accurately predicted the HLA-A and HLA-B alleles for most subjects in the first cohort. Most TCR sequences were seen in very few donors, while some public TCRs were found in many individuals. A group of highly shared sequence variants was considered likely to be a technical artifact of the sequencing pipeline. Cytomegalovirus status was reported to be diagnosed by the classifier with high specificity and sensitivity in both the original and validation cohorts.

Turning to this clone: Its antigen remains unidentified. Qualities for individual bases were not recorded, and no much larger clone is one base off.

The library relied on the immunoSEQ multiplex PCR assay. For the multiplex PCR, a mixture combining 60 forward primers for TCR Vbeta segments and 13 reverse primers for TCR Jbeta segments was used. A multiplex PCR assay on genomic DNA amplified the CDR3 region of rearranged TCR beta genes. The Illumina HiSeq System was used to sequence the amplified TCR beta libraries as 87-base-pair reads. The paper's processing steps were these. A later analysis counted tens of millions of unique TCR beta chains across the approximately 700 repertoires, and roughly 10 million of these chains were shared by at least two donors. Raw reads were error-corrected and collapsed into unique sequences by a nearest-neighbor algorithm in which closely related sequences were merged to remove PCR and sequencing errors. CDR3 sequences were aligned to IMGT reference sequences to assign V, D and J gene segments. Each retained sequence needed at least a six-nucleotide match to both a V gene segment and a J gene segment. Rearrangements were called productive when the CDR3 lacked stop codons and stayed in frame with V and J; all others were non-productive. Following IMGT convention, CDR3 was defined as the stretch from the second conserved V-encoded cysteine up to the conserved J-encoded phenylalanine. Sequences without an unambiguous match to a single V gene segment were excluded from the earlier analysis of approximately 560 of the donors. In an earlier analysis of roughly 500 of the donors, V segments were called functional above 56.7% productive rearrangements and were called segregating when the between-donor standard deviation exceeded 5%. A statistical classification framework was built to diagnose cytomegalovirus status from the catalog of TCR beta chain sequences. In a later analysis, V and J genes were assigned by comparing TCR nucleotide sequences against IMGT/GENE-DB human TR gene sequences. Using the TCRdist pipeline, a later analysis assigned CDR3 sequences along with most-parsimonious VDJ recombination scenarios. In a later analysis, each TCR beta chain was defined by its CDR3 amino acid sequence together with its V-gene family, and reads without a unique V-gene family were excluded. As a way to deal with suspected cross-contamination and a sequencing artifact, a later analysis dropped 640 or so nucleotide sequences that were highly shared and had low generation probability. A later analysis calculated a clonal expansion index for each public chain from normalized within-repertoire ranks of inferred template counts. A later analysis computed generation probabilities with a VDJ recombination model fitted to out-of-frame rearrangements, and checked the results against IGoR. A later analysis scored TCR-TCR, TCR-HLA and TCR-CMV co-occurrence with hypergeometric tests, applying a repertoire-size bias correction to TCR pairs. In a later analysis, false discovery rates were estimated by permuting HLA or CMV assignments 20 times. In a later analysis, co-occurring TCRs were grouped with DBSCAN, and TCRdist sequence similarity was added when clustering was performed within HLA-allele-positive subsets. Repertoires with fewer than 30,000 or more than 120,000 public chains were left out of co-occurrence clustering, as were five repertoires with anomalous nucleotide sharing. TCRdb's version of the immuneACCESS table is confined to in-frame rearrangements and falls short of the full clone set. An unresolved V gene accounts for under half of the shortfall where checked; the remainder is of unknown origin. V, J and clone size are taken as reported in that table, and D and trimming were inferred from the DNA itself. The sample contains fewer than 100,000 clones, about three quarters of them found a single time. The ten most abundant clones make up around 2.5% of the sample.

The CDR3 numbers 12 residues from cysteine through phenylalanine. The read is trimmed to its CDR3 DNA, 36 bases read in frame from base 1. The V and J ends are trimmed by 5 bases and 7 bases, leaving 6 bases between them. According to the germline V gene, CDR1 reads MGHDK and CDR2 reads SYGVNS. The cohort comprised 550 to 700 healthy bone marrow donors. All cohort members were sampled while nominally healthy, although unrecorded immune exposures were likely present. The donor tested CMV seropositive and was one of the 289 seropositive cohort members. Each donor provided a peripheral blood sample, and peripheral blood mononuclear cells were used for TCR beta sequencing. The Qiagen DNeasy Blood Extraction Kit was used to extract genomic DNA from the blood cell samples.

The chain is made from TRBV25-1 and TRBJ1-6, with no reliable assignment of the D segment. This receptor was identified in a male donor in good health and CMV-seropositive. The sample consisted of PBMCs. The bases are TGTGCCAGCAGTACCCAGAATTCACCCCTCCACTTT. It codes for CASSTQNSPLHF.